The 20 T cell receptor beta chains given below trace back to one sample, sequenced in a study of post-analysis software for immune sequencing data. The antigens of these receptors remain unknown. The authors incorporated unique molecular identifiers into the TCR beta cDNA libraries. TCRdb used MiXCR to reprocess the PCR reads, holding one entry per CDR3 protein. The table records fewer than 850,000 distinct CDR3 sequences, about 27% of them present only once. Study-wide results and caveats: Roughly five TRBV segments occurring more often in patients than controls included TRBV5-6, TRBV5-1 and TRBV20-1.

Sample: blood. These receptor sequences come from a girl aged 10 to 17 with multiple sclerosis.

This clonotype has more than one count but fewer than ten. The genes are TRBV6-2 or TRBV6-3 and TRBJ1-5; a weak D match, TRBD1 (6 bases). Trimming cost V 6 bases and J 7 bases, with 16 bases left between them. Germline-derived CDR1 and CDR2 are MNHEY and SVGEGT. The CDR3 has 14 residues. CDR3 in DNA: TGTGCCAGCAGCCCCGGGCAGGGGTACCAGCCCCAGCATTTT. Protein product: CASSPGQGYQPQHF.

The table lists this clonotype with a few counts. This chain uses TRBV29-1 with TRBJ2-7, with D perhaps TRBD1 or TRBD2 (5 bases each). The CDR3 is 13 residues long. The V gene's germline CDR1 is SQVTM and CDR2 ANQGSEA. Trimming removed 6 bases from V and 3 bases from J, with 15 bases in between. CDR3 region: CSVTPGTGYEQYF. DNA for the CDR3: TGCAGCGTCACCCCAGGGACGGGCTACGAGCAGTACTTC.

The gene calls are TRBV28 and TRBJ1-5; 10 nucleotides agree with TRBD1. Germline V gene sequence: CDR1 MDHEN, CDR2 SYDVKM. CDR3 length: 15 amino acids. Losses at the gene ends were 4 bases for V and 6 bases for J; bases not matched to a gene: 6. The CDR3 here is CASSYRQGAGQPQHF. The DNA of the CDR3 is TGTGCCAGCAGTTATAGACAGGGGGCAGGTCAGCCCCAGCATTTT.

J is TRBJ2-3 and V is TRBV6-5; 7 bases are a match to TRBD1. The CDR3 sequence is 15 residues long. Losses at the gene ends were 8 bases for V and 1 base for J; bases not matched to a gene: 9. The germline V gene encodes CDR1 MNHEY and CDR2 SVGAGI. CDR3 region: CASAQLGGGTDTQYF. The CDR3 coding sequence is TGTGCCAGCGCACAATTAGGGGGCGGCACAGATACGCAGTATTTT.

This chain connects TRBV7-9 to TRBJ2-3; tentatively, D is TRBD2 (6 bases). V gave up 3 bases and J gave up 8 bases, with 21 bases separating them. The germline gives CDR1 SEHNR, CDR2 FQNEAQ (reference sequence). The CDR3 has 16 residues. The CDR3: CASSFRGGKSARTQYF. As DNA, the CDR3 is TGTGCCAGCAGCTTTCGGGGCGGGAAGTCGGCACGTACGCAGTATTTT.

J is TRBJ2-6 and V is TRBV29-1, with TRBD2 as a possible D gene (6 bases). CDR1 is SQVTM, CDR2 ANQGSEA, per germline. The CDR3 has 16 residues. Trimming removed 1 base at V and 2 bases at J, with 12 bases between. CDR3 nucleotides: TGCAGCGTTGAAGGAGCGGGCTTCCCTGGGGCCAACGTCCTGACTTTC. Protein sequence: CSVEGAGFPGANVLTF. Complete variable domain (other parts from reference TRBV29-1 and TRBJ2-6): SAVISQKPSRDICQRGTSLTIQCQVDSQVTMMFWYRQQPGQSLTLIATANQGSEATYESGFVIDKFPISRPNLTFSTLTVSNMSPEDSSIYLCSVEGAGFPGANVLTFGAGSRLTVL.

This clonotype was seen only a few times. The chain recombines TRBV7-9 with TRBJ2-1, with 7 positions matching TRBD2. There are 11 residues in the CDR3. With V trimmed by 5 bases and J by 11 bases, 3 bases remained unmatched. Germline assignment: CDR1 SEHNR and CDR2 FQNEAQ (reference sequence). The CDR3, as DNA: TGTGCCAGCAGCAGCGGGACCAAGCAGTTCTTC. Amino acids: CASSSGTKQFF. Based on the CDR3 plus reference TRBV7-9 and TRBJ2-1, the full variable domain is DTGVSQNPRHKITKRGQNVTFRCDPISEHNRLYWYRQTLGQGPEFLTYFQNEAQLEKSRLLSDRFSAERPKGSFSTLEIQRTEQGDSAMYLCASSSGTKQFFGPGTRLTVL.

The chain has TRBV11-2 and TRBJ2-2, with D perhaps matching TRBD1 (5 bases). The CDR3 contains 15 residues. Deletions cut 5 bases from V and 3 bases from J, with 13 bases between. In germline, CDR1 is SGHAT, CDR2 FQNNGV. CDR3 sequence reads: CASSPRVRYTGELFF. The CDR3 coding sequence is TGTGCCAGCAGCCCCAGGGTTAGATACACCGGGGAGCTGTTTTTT.

The chain couples TRBV12-5 to TRBJ2-2, with a weak D call TRBD2 (5 bases). The germline V gene has CDR1 LGHNT and CDR2 FRNRAP. Trimming took 0 bases from V and 3 from J, leaving 11 bases between them. This CDR3 has 16 amino acids. The CDR3 loop reads CASGLVVGADTGELFF. CDR3 DNA sequence: TGTGCTAGTGGTTTGGTGGTGGGAGCAGACACCGGGGAGCTGTTTTTT.

This clonotype was counted at least ten times. The rearrangement links TRBV10-3 to TRBJ2-5; TRBD1 might be the D (6 bases). The CDR3 is 15 residues long. V was pared by 4 bases and J by 1 base, with 13 bases between. Germline assignment: CDR1 ENHRY and CDR2 SYGVKD. The DNA of the CDR3 is TGTGCCATCAGTGCCGCGACAGGCGCCCAAGAGACCCAGTACTTC. This translates into CAISAATGAQETQYF.

This clonotype was recorded at least ten times. V gene TRBV29-1 combines with J gene TRBJ2-3; the D is unclear. The CDR3 loop spans 15 amino acids. The germline V gene encodes CDR1 SQVTM and CDR2 ANQGSEA. Trimming left V 4 bases short and J 0 bases short, with 14 bases between. CDR3 in DNA: TGCAGCGTTGTAGTGGGAACTACTAGCACAGATACGCAGTATTTT. Encoded protein: CSVVVGTTSTDTQYF.

V usage is TRBV20-1 and J usage is TRBJ1-4; the D gene is possibly TRBD1 (6 bases). From germline, CDR1 is DFQATT and CDR2 SNEGSKA (reference sequence). The CDR3 is made up of 16 amino acids. Trimming removed 1 base from V and 8 bases from J, with 20 bases in between. The CDR3 loop is CSARAGASREAEKLFF. CDR3 bases: TGCAGTGCTAGAGCGGGGGCATCAAGGGAGGCCGAAAAACTGTTTTTT.

The chain joins TRBV27 to TRBJ2-4; maybe TRBD2 (7 bases). V was pared by 5 bases and J by 1 base, with 12 bases between. From germline, CDR1 is MNHEY and CDR2 SMNVEV (reference sequence). The CDR3 consists of 15 residues. The CDR3 DNA is TGTGCCAGCAGTCCTGGGGGGGGCGCCAAAAACATTCAGTACTTC. Translation gives CASSPGGGAKNIQYF.

This chain joins TRBV4-3 and TRBJ1-1; no clear D. The germline V gene encodes CDR1 LGHNA and CDR2 YSLEER. The CDR3 totals 16 residues. Trimming left V 0 bases short and J 0 bases short, with 11 bases between. The CDR3 DNA sequence: TGCGCCAGCAGCCAAGACCTGGCTGGCTTGAACACTGAAGCTTTCTTT. Translating gives CASSQDLAGLNTEAFF.

This rearrangement joins TRBV6-6 to TRBJ1-2; D perhaps matches TRBD1 (5 bases). Trimming shortened V by 5 bases and J by 8 bases, and 15 bases separated the two germline ends. Germline CDR1 reads MNHNY; CDR2 reads SVGAGI (reference sequence). The CDR3 runs to 13 residues. CDR3 nucleotides: TGTGCCAGCAGTCACCTGGGGCATTCGGGCTACACCTTC. Residues: CASSHLGHSGYTF.

The table lists this clonotype with many counts. This chain's CDR3 is CSVVGHKYNEQFF. DNA of the CDR3: TGCAGCGTTGTAGGCCATAAGTACAATGAGCAGTTCTTC. The chain is built from TRBV29-1 and TRBJ2-1; D is unresolved. V gave up 4 bases and J gave up 4 bases, with 11 bases separating them. The CDR3 loop spans 13 amino acids. CDR1 and CDR2 (germline): SQVTM, ANQGSEA.

This clonotype was found a few times. The chain uses TRBV5-1 and TRBJ2-5; 12 bases agree with TRBD2. Germline assignment: CDR1 SGHRS and CDR2 YFSETQ. The CDR3 totals 16 residues. V lost 4 bases to trimming and J lost 1 base; unmatched junction nucleotides: 5. Here the CDR3 reads CASSHTSGGIQETQYF. The CDR3 DNA reads TGCGCCAGCAGCCATACTAGCGGGGGGATCCAAGAGACCCAGTACTTC.

This clonotype was counted between two and nine times. The V gene is TRBV9, the J gene TRBJ2-3; D not resolved. Germline CDR1 and CDR2: SGDLS and YYNGEE. This CDR3 is 16 amino acids long. V was trimmed by 5 bases and J by 0 bases, leaving 16 bases between them. The CDR3 spells CASRVTETSSTDTQYF. CDR3 in DNA: TGTGCCAGCAGAGTTACAGAGACCTCTAGCACAGATACGCAGTATTTT. The full variable domain, in which reference TRBV9 and TRBJ2-3 provide the parts outside the CDR3, is DSGVTQTPKHLITATGQRVTLRCSPRSGDLSVYWYQQSLDQGLQFLIQYYNGEERAKGNILERFSAQQFPDLHSELNLSSLELGDSALYFCASRVTETSSTDTQYFGPGTRLTVL.

This clonotype was observed a handful of times. V gene TRBV6-5 combines with J gene TRBJ2-3; no clear D. CDR1 and CDR2 from the germline V gene are MNHEY and SVGAGI. Trimming took 5 bases from V and 1 from J, leaving 7 bases between them. The CDR3 length is 13 residues. DNA of the CDR3: TGTGCCAGCAGTAACCAGGGCACAGATACGCAGTATTTT. This translates into CASSNQGTDTQYF.

Only one count was recorded for this clonotype. This chain's CDR3 is CAISERDGSNTGELFF. The CDR3 nucleotides read TGTGCCATCAGTGAGCGGGACGGTTCGAACACCGGGGAGCTGTTTTTT. The chain links TRBV10-3 to TRBJ2-2; D is possibly TRBD1 or TRBD2 (5 bases each). Germline assignment: CDR1 ENHRY and CDR2 SYGVKD. The CDR3 sequence is 16 residues long. The V and J ends lost 2 bases and 0 bases respectively, with 10 bases between them.